This T cell receptor beta chain comes out of a study of prognosis after radiotherapy for stage I lung cancer. Study at large: Every lung cancer patient of the non-small cell type was deemed medically inoperable.

The ends lost 4 bases at V and 7 bases at J; junction bases unmatched: 15. Germline-derived CDR1 and CDR2 are PRHDT and FYEKMQ (reference sequence). The CDR3 loop spans 17 amino acids. Two-round multiplex PCR amplified TCR beta CDR3 from genomic DNA. The use of primers specific to each TRBV and TRBJ gene characterized first-round PCR. Universal primers were what the second PCR round used. TCRdb reprocessed the multiplex PCR reads with MiXCR, giving one entry per CDR3 protein. The sample shows roughly 14,000 distinct CDR3 sequences, 28% of them seen only once. This clonotype was seen more than once but under ten times.

The starting material was PBMCs, obtained before or after stereotactic body radiation therapy (not recorded which). The receptor's source is a donor older than 45 with non-small cell lung cancer. The rearrangement joins TRBV13 to TRBJ2-7; 11 positions match TRBD2. CDR3 DNA sequence: TGTGCCAGCAGCTGCTCTGCTAGCGGGAGGTCTCTGGGAGAGCAGTACTTC. Protein sequence: CASSCSASGRSLGEQYF.